The clone carrying this TCR beta chain has only one observation. Its antigen is currently unknown. This sample is part of a study of blood T cells in healthy people across ages. V trimming: 10 bases; J trimming: 2 bases; junction bases outside the gene matches: 7. This CDR3 comprises 14 residues. Germline CDR1 is LGHDT and CDR2 is YNNKEL (reference sequence). Study observations and caveats: One million T cells yielded diversity estimates that were considered underestimates. CMV infection status of these donors was not known.

Combining a sample-barcoded 5' primer with a J-beta primer mix, a second PCR ran for roughly 7 to 11 cycles. Each CDR3 protein gets one entry after TCRdb re-called the 5' RACE reads with MiXCR. Counted here are 650,000 to 1,000,000 distinct CDR3 sequences, about half occurring once; the ten biggest clones make up roughly 20%. The source material was blood. This chain uses TRBV3-1 with TRBJ1-1, with TRBD1 matching 10 bases. This sequence was found in a man older than 75 in good health. CDR3 bases: TGTGCCACCAGACAGGGGGCGGGTAACACTGAAGCTTTCTTT. Translating it yields CATRQGAGNTEAFF.